Shown below are 17 T cell receptor beta chains from a single sample sequenced in a study of cytomegalovirus exposure and HLA in healthy donors (dated by TCRdb to the late 2010s). Library prep was done by the immunoSEQ multiplex PCR assay. The multiplex PCR relied on a mix of 60 forward primers for TCR Vbeta segments and 13 reverse primers for TCR Jbeta segments. TCRdb re-hosts the immuneACCESS table, in-frame sequences only. Its copies lack some clones; in the studies checked, an unresolved V gene accounts for under half of them, and the cause for the rest is not known. Across this sample there are approximately 170,000 clones, with around 82% seen only once. The ten most abundant clones make up around 1.5% of the sample. The source material was PBMCs. These receptors all stem from a male donor in good health and CMV-seronegative.

Here the CDR3 DNA reads TGCAGCGGGGGGGCGGGAGGCACCGGGGAGCTGTTTTTT. It encodes CSGGAGGTGELFF. This chain uses TRBV29-1 with TRBJ2-2; 8 bases match TRBD2. The CDR3 is made up of 13 amino acids. The ends lost 7 bases at V and 4 bases at J; junction bases unmatched: 5. Germline loops: CDR1 SQVTM, CDR2 ANQGSEA.

V is TRBV13 and J is TRBJ2-2, with D possibly matching TRBD1 (6 bases). This CDR3 has 13 amino acids. V lost 3 bases, J lost 6 bases, and 8 bases lay in between. CDR1 is PRHDT and CDR2 is FYEKMQ in the germline V gene (reference sequence). The CDR3: CASSLKGAGELFF. In DNA form, the CDR3 reads TGTGCCAGCAGCTTGAAGGGGGCCGGGGAGCTGTTTTTT.

The V call is TRBV7-3, the J call TRBJ1-1; D unresolved. The CDR3 has 13 residues. CDR1 is SGHTA and CDR2 is FQGTGA in the germline V gene. Trimming pared 1 base from V and 5 bases from J, leaving 8 bases between. Here the CDR3 DNA reads TGTGCCAGCAGCTTAATGGCGGAGACTGAAGCTTTCTTT. It codes for CASSLMAETEAFF.

A note on this clone: Additional DNA sequences in this sample encode the identical CDR3. The rearrangement uses TRBV5-1 and TRBJ1-2, with a weak D call TRBD1 (5 bases). V was pared by 0 bases and J by 7 bases, with 13 bases between. CDR1 and CDR2 from the germline V gene are SGHRS and YFSETQ. CDR3 length: 14 amino acids. CDR3 DNA sequence: TGCGCCAGCAGCTTGGAAGTGCAGGGTGTTGGCTACACCTTC. The encoded protein is CASSLEVQGVGYTF.

The V and J genes are TRBV6-5 and TRBJ2-4; 10 bases fit TRBD1. Germline CDR1 MNHEY, CDR2 SVGAGI. This CDR3 has 16 residues. With V trimmed by 2 bases and J by 4 bases, 5 bases remained unmatched. CDR3 region: CASSYRGQGWKNIQYF. CDR3 nucleotides: TGTGCCAGCAGTTACCGGGGACAGGGGTGGAAAAACATTCAGTACTTC.

The chain has TRBV19 and TRBJ1-2; no definite D call. There are 17 residues in the CDR3. In germline, CDR1 is LNHDA, CDR2 SQIVND (reference sequence). V was pared by 5 bases and J by 4 bases, with 23 bases between. The CDR3 here is CASSSRPGPTRPYGYTF. CDR3 nucleotide sequence: TGTGCCAGTAGTTCCCGGCCAGGTCCAACAAGGCCCTATGGCTACACCTTC.

V is TRBV29-1 and J is TRBJ2-1; maybe TRBD2 (6 bases). The CDR3 contains 12 residues. V dropped 1 base and J dropped 9 bases, with 10 bases sitting between them. Germline CDR1 SQVTM, CDR2 ANQGSEA. Written as DNA, the CDR3 is TGCAGCGTTGAAGCCCAGGGAGGTGAGCAGTTCTTC. This gives the protein CSVEAQGGEQFF.

The CDR3 here is CASSSAKLAGGWDTQYF. The DNA for the CDR3 is TGTGCCAGCAGCTCGGCCAAGCTAGCGGGAGGTTGGGATACGCAGTATTTT. The chain is built from TRBV5-6 and TRBJ2-3; 11 bases line up with TRBD2. V dropped 3 bases and J dropped 6; count of bases not matched to a gene: 12. The CDR3 sequence is 17 residues long. Looked up from germline, CDR1 is SGHDT and CDR2 is YYEEEE.

This clone turned up a few times. J is TRBJ2-3 and V is TRBV29-1; D remains unclear. This CDR3 is built from 14 residues. Per germline, CDR1 SQVTM and CDR2 ANQGSEA. V shed 4 bases and J shed 0 bases, with 11 bases lying between them. The CDR3 region has the DNA TGCAGCGTTGGGCTCCAAAGTAGCACAGATACGCAGTATTTT. Protein: CSVGLQSSTDTQYF.

The chain recombines TRBV19 with TRBJ2-3; 11 bases match TRBD2. CDR3 size: 15 residues. V lost 6 bases to trimming and J lost 2 bases; unmatched junction nucleotides: 4. In germline, CDR1 is LNHDA, CDR2 SQIVND (reference sequence). This CDR3 is CASRLAGAPTDTQYF. Here the CDR3 DNA reads TGTGCCAGTAGACTAGCGGGGGCCCCCACAGATACGCAGTATTTT.

The chain joins TRBV9 to TRBJ1-2; no clear D gene. The CDR3 is made up of 17 amino acids. Germline loops: CDR1 SGDLS, CDR2 YYNGEE. Trimming shortened V by 1 base and J by 4 bases, and 20 bases separated the two germline ends. Here the CDR3 reads CASSVSTSPGLGYGYTF. In nucleotides, the CDR3 is TGTGCCAGCAGCGTATCGACGAGCCCGGGTCTCGGCTATGGCTACACCTTC.

The chain is built from TRBV7-8 and TRBJ2-1; a weak D match, TRBD2 (6 bases). Trimming stripped 4 bases from V and 8 bases from J, with 18 bases between. This CDR3 has 15 amino acids. Per the germline V gene, CDR1 is SGHVS and CDR2 is FQNEAQ. The DNA of the CDR3 is TGTGCCAGCAGCTCAACAAGACTAGTTCGTCATGAGCAGTTCTTC. It translates to CASSSTRLVRHEQFF.

This chain links TRBV7-9 with TRBJ1-2, with D possibly being TRBD1 (5 bases). This CDR3 has 16 amino acids. The germline V gene has CDR1 SEHNR and CDR2 FQNEAQ (reference sequence). Trimming took off 4 bases at V and 6 bases at J, with 21 bases between the two ends. The CDR3 protein is CASSSGSVSILHGYTF. As DNA, the CDR3 is TGTGCCAGCAGCTCAGGGTCGGTCAGTATTCTCCATGGCTACACCTTC.

This clone was observed a handful of times. The CDR3 loop reads CASSPGEIHQPQHF. The CDR3 nucleotides read TGTGCCAGCAGCCCTGGGGAGATACATCAGCCCCAGCATTTT. The chain recombines TRBV6-1 with TRBJ1-5; unclear D gene. The germline V gene has CDR1 MNHNS and CDR2 SASEGT. The CDR3 extends over 14 amino acids. V lost 6 bases, J lost 5 bases, and 14 bases lay in between.

This chain joins TRBV27 and TRBJ1-6; D unresolved. The V gene's germline CDR1 is MNHEY and CDR2 SMNVEV (reference sequence). The CDR3 has 14 amino acids. Trimming removed 0 bases at V and 11 bases at J, with 11 bases between. This chain's CDR3 is CASSLSGGRTPLHF. CDR3 nucleotide sequence: TGTGCCAGCAGTTTATCGGGCGGGAGGACACCCCTCCACTTT.

This CDR3 is CAWSPTRTAWIEKLFF. CDR3 coding DNA: TGTGCCTGGAGTCCGACCCGGACAGCTTGGATTGAAAAACTGTTTTTT. V usage is TRBV30 and J usage is TRBJ1-4, with D maybe TRBD1 (6 bases). The V gene lost 2 bases and the J gene lost 7 bases, with 20 bases spanning the gap. Germline-derived CDR1 and CDR2 are GTSNPN and SVGIG (reference sequence). The CDR3 length is 16 residues.

V and J are TRBV11-3 and TRBJ2-3; 10 bases are shared with TRBD2. The CDR3 is made up of 17 amino acids. Germline CDR1 and CDR2: SGHNT and YENEEA. Trimming at V came to 4 bases and at J to 0 bases, leaving 7 bases not matched to a gene. This CDR3 reads CASSSGSGGGSTDTQYF. For the CDR3, the DNA is TGTGCCAGCAGCTCGGGAAGCGGGGGGGGTAGCACAGATACGCAGTATTTT. The complete variable domain, with remaining parts taken from reference TRBV11-3 and TRBJ2-3, reads EAGVVQSPRYKIIEKKQPVAFWCNPISGHNTLYWYLQNLGQGPELLIRYENEEAVDDSQLPKDRFSAERLKGVDSTLKIQPAELGDSAVYLCASSSGSGGGSTDTQYFGPGTRLTVL.